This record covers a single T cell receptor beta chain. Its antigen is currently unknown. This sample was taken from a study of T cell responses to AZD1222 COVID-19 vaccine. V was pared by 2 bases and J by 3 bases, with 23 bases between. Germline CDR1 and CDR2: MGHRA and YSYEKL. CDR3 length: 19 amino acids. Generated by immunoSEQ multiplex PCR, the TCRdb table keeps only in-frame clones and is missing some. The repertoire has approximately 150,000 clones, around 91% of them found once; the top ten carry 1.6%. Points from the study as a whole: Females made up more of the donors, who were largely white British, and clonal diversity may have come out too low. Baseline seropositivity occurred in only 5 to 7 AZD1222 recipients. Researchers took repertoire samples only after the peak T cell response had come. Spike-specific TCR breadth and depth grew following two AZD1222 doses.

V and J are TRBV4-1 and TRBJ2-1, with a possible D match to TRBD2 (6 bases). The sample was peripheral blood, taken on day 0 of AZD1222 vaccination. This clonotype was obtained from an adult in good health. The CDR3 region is CASSQQYGLPSDYYNEQFF. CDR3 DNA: TGCGCCAGCAGCCAACAATATGGCTTGCCGTCGGACTACTACAATGAGCAGTTCTTC.